This T cell receptor (beta chain) was sequenced in a study of shared clonotypes between healthy human individuals. Whole-study results and caveats: Estimated richness was generally greater in naive than memory subsets. Relative to clonotypes present in all four donors, those not shared had lower generation probabilities. Rarefaction demonstrated incomplete sorted-subset sequencing despite large depth.

Worth noting for this clone: Its antigen is currently unknown. Relative to the germline gene, one junction end is altered; a read error may explain this.

From germline, CDR1 is MNHNS and CDR2 SASEGT. The CDR3 extends over 14 amino acids. Libraries were prepared by immunoSEQ multiplex PCR; TCRdb keeps only in-frame clonotypes and omits some of them. This sample has about 600,000 clones, with nearly 97% found just once. Selected positively for CCR7 and CD45RO-negative, naive CD8 cells excluded terminally differentiated effector memory CD45RA+ cells. Nashville, Tennessee was home to all donors, each a Caucasian adult. This TCR came from a woman in her thirties in good health. This rearrangement joins TRBV6-1 to TRBJ2-7, with TRBD2 as a possible D gene (6 bases). Sequencing input: naive CD8+ T cells sorted from blood. The CDR3 spells CASREAGSQYEQYF. The CDR3 DNA reads as TGTGCCAGCAGAGAAGCGGGCTCCCAGTACGAGCAGTACTTC.